The 27 T cell receptor beta chains given below trace back to one sample, sequenced in a study of T cell changes during pregnancy in multiple sclerosis. TCRdb's table, derived via immunoSEQ multiplex PCR, lists solely in-frame clones and lacks some. The top ten hold about 1% of the sample, which has about 100,000 clones, about 94% seen once. Source: peripheral blood, taken before pregnancy. Receptor source: a female donor with multiple sclerosis, enrolled in a pregnancy study.

The chain joins TRBV5-1 to TRBJ1-1; TRBD1 matches 8 bases. The CDR3 length is 16 residues. The germline V gene has CDR1 SGHRS and CDR2 YFSETQ. Trimming at V came to 0 bases and at J to 0 bases, leaving 4 bases not matched to a gene. CDR3: CASSLGDRTLNTEAFF. CDR3 in DNA: TGCGCCAGCAGCTTGGGGGACAGGACCTTGAACACTGAAGCTTTCTTT.

The chain couples TRBV13 to TRBJ2-1; no firm D call. The V end was cut by 7 bases, the J end by 10 bases, with 17 bases between. The CDR3 covers 13 residues. In germline, CDR1 is PRHDT, CDR2 FYEKMQ (reference sequence). The DNA of the CDR3 is TGTGCCAGCAAGGAGTACAATTTTGGGGAGCAGTTCTTC. Protein product: CASKEYNFGEQFF. The full variable domain, completed using reference TRBV13 and TRBJ2-1, is AAGVIQSPRHLIKEKRETATLKCYPIPRHDTVYWYQQGPGQDPQFLISFYEKMQSDKGSIPDRFSAQQFSDYHSELNMSSLELGDSALYFCASKEYNFGEQFFGPGTRLTVL.

A remark on this clone: Other DNA sequences in the sample encode the same CDR3. The chain combines TRBV5-1 with TRBJ2-3; a weak D match, TRBD2 (6 bases). V was pared by 0 bases and J by 2 bases, with 10 bases between. The CDR3 totals 15 residues. Per germline, CDR1 SGHRS and CDR2 YFSETQ. This chain's CDR3 is CASSLVGGFTDTQYF. The CDR3 DNA reads TGCGCCAGCAGCTTGGTGGGAGGATTCACAGATACGCAGTATTTT.

The V call is TRBV7-3, the J call TRBJ2-5; D unresolved. The CDR3 runs 13 residues. The V gene's germline CDR1 is SGHTA and CDR2 FQGTGA. The V and J ends lost 1 base and 2 bases respectively, with 5 bases between them. This CDR3 reads CASSLNTQETQYF. The CDR3 nucleotides read TGTGCCAGCAGCTTAAACACACAAGAGACCCAGTACTTC.

The chain has TRBV27 and TRBJ2-3; D might be TRBD2 (6 bases). The V end was cut by 5 bases, the J end by 3 bases, with 12 bases between. The V gene's germline CDR1 is MNHEY and CDR2 SMNVEV (reference sequence). This CDR3 has 14 amino acids. The CDR3 DNA follows: TGTGCCAGCAGTATCCCAGGGAGGACAGATACGCAGTATTTT. Its translation: CASSIPGRTDTQYF.

The chain carries TRBV5-1 and TRBJ2-7, with TRBD1 identical over 10 bases. The CDR3 has 13 amino acids. Losses at the gene ends were 4 bases for V and 6 bases for J; bases not matched to a gene: 4. Germline CDR1 and CDR2: SGHRS and YFSETQ. The CDR3 here is CASSGTGDVEQYF. The CDR3 region has the DNA TGCGCCAGCAGCGGGACAGGGGATGTCGAGCAGTACTTC.

The rearrangement links TRBV30 to TRBJ1-1; 10 nucleotides match TRBD1. CDR1 and CDR2 from the germline V gene are GTSNPN and SVGIG (reference sequence). Trimming cost V 0 bases and J 7 bases; bases outside gene matches: 8. CDR3 length: 15 residues. CDR3 coding DNA: TGTGCCTGGAGTGTAGGGACAGGGGCACTCCTTGAAGCTTTCTTT. Residues: CAWSVGTGALLEAFF.

The sample holds one count of this clone. V and J are TRBV5-1 and TRBJ2-7, with D uncertain. In germline, CDR1 is SGHRS, CDR2 YFSETQ. V lost 4 bases and J 9 bases, leaving 23 bases between the germline ends. The CDR3 length is 15 residues. The CDR3 DNA reads TGCGCCAGCAGCCACAAGGTCTTCGACTTGGTCGGGCAGTACTTC. Translated: CASSHKVFDLVGQYF. Variable domain in full (rest from reference TRBV5-1 and TRBJ2-7): KAGVTQTPRYLIKTRGQQVTLSCSPISGHRSVSWYQQTPGQGLQFLFEYFSETQRNKGNFPGRFSGRQFSNSRSEMNVSTLELGDSALYLCASSHKVFDLVGQYFGPGTRLTVT.

The gene calls are TRBV6-4 and TRBJ2-5; D is ambiguous. The CDR3 runs 15 residues. Per the germline V gene, CDR1 is MRHNA and CDR2 is SNTAGT. The V end was cut by 5 bases, the J end by 4 bases, with 17 bases between. The CDR3 here is CASSTPPSVPETQYF. Here the CDR3 DNA reads TGTGCCAGCAGTACGCCACCTAGTGTCCCAGAGACCCAGTACTTC.

This chain links TRBV7-6 with TRBJ2-7, with TRBD2 matching over 11 bases. Germline V gene data show CDR1 as SGHVS and CDR2 as FNYEAQ. CDR3 size: 17 residues. J gave up 2 bases and V 4 bases, and 10 bases lay outside the gene matches. The CDR3 spells CASSSNLLAGGAYEQYF. The CDR3 DNA sequence: TGTGCCAGCAGCTCCAACCTTCTAGCGGGAGGTGCCTACGAGCAGTACTTC.

This clone was detected only once. This chain connects TRBV4-1 to TRBJ1-4, with 7 bases matching TRBD1. Per germline, CDR1 MGHRA and CDR2 YSYEKL. This CDR3 is built from 12 residues. J gave up 10 bases and V 8 bases, and 7 bases lay outside the gene matches. The CDR3 sequence is CASGTELGKLFF. DNA of the CDR3: TGCGCCAGCGGGACAGAACTAGGAAAACTGTTTTTT.

The chain is built from TRBV4-1 and TRBJ2-2; D gene unclear. V lost 2 bases to trimming and J lost 0 bases, with 10 bases between them. The CDR3 runs 16 residues. The germline gives CDR1 MGHRA, CDR2 YSYEKL. CDR3 nucleotide sequence: TGCGCCAGCAGCCAAATAGCATTCGCGAACACCGGGGAGCTGTTTTTT. It translates to CASSQIAFANTGELFF.

This rearrangement joins TRBV5-1 to TRBJ1-1; 11 bases map to TRBD1. The CDR3 covers 14 residues. V trimming: 5 bases; J trimming: 5 bases; junction bases outside the gene matches: 5. Looked up from germline, CDR1 is SGHRS and CDR2 is YFSETQ. Written as DNA, the CDR3 is TGCGCCAGCAGTCGAGGGACAGGGGGGACTGAAGCTTTCTTT. Residues: CASSRGTGGTEAFF.

The chain combines TRBV9 with TRBJ2-1, with D perhaps matching TRBD1 (5 bases). Germline V gene data show CDR1 as SGDLS and CDR2 as YYNGEE. The V end was cut by 7 bases, the J end by 8 bases, with 19 bases between. The CDR3 has 14 residues. CDR3 loop: CASQPGHTSDEQFF. The CDR3 region has the DNA TGTGCCAGCCAACCCGGACATACTTCGGATGAGCAGTTCTTC. The variable domain in full, completed from reference TRBV9 and TRBJ2-1, reads DSGVTQTPKHLITATGQRVTLRCSPRSGDLSVYWYQQSLDQGLQFLIQYYNGEERAKGNILERFSAQQFPDLHSELNLSSLELGDSALYFCASQPGHTSDEQFFGPGTRLTVL.

The rearrangement uses TRBV27 and TRBJ1-1; D may be TRBD1 (5 bases). The CDR3 contains 15 residues. Trimming cost V 2 bases and J 1 base, with 11 bases left between them. Germline CDR1 reads MNHEY; CDR2 reads SMNVEV (reference sequence). CDR3 in amino acids: CASSLRGTGNTEAFF. The CDR3 coding sequence is TGTGCCAGCAGTTTACGGGGGACGGGGAACACTGAAGCTTTCTTT.

This chain connects TRBV7-8 to TRBJ2-1; tentatively, D is TRBD2 (5 bases). The germline V gene has CDR1 SGHVS and CDR2 FQNEAQ. V shed 0 bases and J shed 5 bases, with 11 bases lying between them. The CDR3 runs 15 residues. For the CDR3, the DNA is TGTGCCAGCAGCTTAGCGTCGGACTTCGACAATGAGCAGTTCTTC. Translation: CASSLASDFDNEQFF.

This clone was seen only once. The rearrangement joins TRBV7-8 to TRBJ2-7; 7 nucleotides line up with TRBD2. CDR3 length equals 13 residues. With V trimmed by 9 bases and J by 2 bases, 7 bases remained unmatched. Germline CDR1 is SGHVS and CDR2 is FQNEAQ. The DNA of the CDR3 is TGTGCCAGTAATGGGGGGGGTCCCTACGAGCAGTACTTC. The encoded protein is CASNGGGPYEQYF.

J is TRBJ1-4 and V is TRBV19; 7 bases are shared with TRBD1. The CDR3 runs to 14 residues. Germline V lookup: CDR1 LNHDA, CDR2 SQIVND (reference sequence). V shed 5 bases, J shed 11 bases, and the junction held 11 bases outside the gene matches. The CDR3 sequence is CASSVQGKTGKLFF. CDR3 bases: TGTGCCAGTAGTGTACAGGGGAAGACGGGGAAACTGTTTTTT.

This chain uses TRBV7-9 with TRBJ2-1, with D possibly TRBD2 on 5 matching bases. The germline V gene encodes CDR1 SEHNR and CDR2 FQNEAQ (reference sequence). The germline V and J ends were trimmed by 1 base and 0 bases, with 16 bases remaining between them. The CDR3 is made up of 18 amino acids. The CDR3 nucleotides are TGTGCCAGCAGCTTAGAAGGAGCGGCCCTCAGCTCCTACAATGAGCAGTTCTTC. It translates to CASSLEGAALSSYNEQFF.

The chain couples TRBV5-4 to TRBJ2-2; TRBD1 aligns across 9 bases. With 6 bases clipped from V and 7 bases from J, the junction kept 7 bases outside the gene matches. Germline V lookup: CDR1 SGHNT, CDR2 YYREEE (reference sequence). The CDR3 spans 14 residues. CDR3 region: CASTRDRANGELFF. The CDR3 DNA follows: TGTGCCAGCACCCGGGACAGGGCTAACGGGGAGCTGTTTTTT. The full variable domain, its missing parts supplied by reference TRBV5-4 and TRBJ2-2, is ETGVTQSPTHLIKTRGQQVTLRCSSQSGHNTVSWYQQALGQGPQFIFQYYREEENGRGNFPPRFSGLQFPNYSSELNVNALELDDSALYLCASTRDRANGELFFGEGSRLTVL.

V gene TRBV7-9 combines with J gene TRBJ1-4; perhaps TRBD1 as D (5 bases). V lost 4 bases, J lost 4 bases, and 13 bases lay in between. In germline, CDR1 is SEHNR, CDR2 FQNEAQ (reference sequence). This CDR3 is 15 amino acids long. The CDR3 nucleotides read TGTGCCAGCAGCTCCAAGGGGTACAGTAATGAAAAACTGTTTTTT. Protein sequence: CASSSKGYSNEKLFF. The variable domain in full, completed from reference TRBV7-9 and TRBJ1-4, reads DTGVSQNPRHKITKRGQNVTFRCDPISEHNRLYWYRQTLGQGPEFLTYFQNEAQLEKSRLLSDRFSAERPKGSFSTLEIQRTEQGDSAMYLCASSSKGYSNEKLFFGSGTQLSVL.

The chain's CDR3 is CAISESGKGLSYGYTF. In DNA form, the CDR3 reads TGTGCCATCAGTGAGTCTGGGAAGGGGCTCTCCTATGGCTACACCTTC. The chain is built from TRBV10-3 and TRBJ1-2; a weak D match, TRBD1 (5 bases). This CDR3 has 16 amino acids. Germline V gene data show CDR1 as ENHRY and CDR2 as SYGVKD. Trimming took 0 bases from V and 4 from J, leaving 15 bases between them.

This clone was seen a single time. This chain uses TRBV5-1 with TRBJ2-5; 7 nucleotides align to TRBD1. The CDR3 sequence is 14 residues long. Germline V lookup: CDR1 SGHRS, CDR2 YFSETQ. Trimming at V came to 4 bases and at J to 6 bases, leaving 9 bases not matched to a gene. As DNA, the CDR3 is TGCGCCAGCAGCCCTACAGGGGTGATGCAGACCCAGTACTTC. Protein: CASSPTGVMQTQYF.

This sequence joins TRBV14 and TRBJ2-3, with TRBD1 as a possible D gene (5 bases). The CDR3 extends over 18 amino acids. V lost 0 bases, J lost 4 bases, and 20 bases lay in between. Per germline, CDR1 SGHDN and CDR2 FVKESK. In DNA form, the CDR3 reads TGTGCCAGCAGCCAAGATCTAGGGGTCAGGGTTTCAGCAGATACGCAGTATTTT. It codes for CASSQDLGVRVSADTQYF.

The V call is TRBV27, the J call TRBJ2-1; 11 bases match TRBD2. The CDR3 is made up of 17 amino acids. V lost 3 bases, J lost 10 bases, and 14 bases stayed unmatched. Germline V gives CDR1 MNHEY, CDR2 SMNVEV (reference sequence). CDR3 residues: CASSLSGTSGGLREQFF. The CDR3 bases are TGTGCCAGCAGTTTGTCGGGGACTAGCGGCGGGTTGAGGGAGCAGTTCTTC.

This chain uses TRBV29-1 with TRBJ2-7; D is perhaps TRBD1 (5 bases). From germline, CDR1 is SQVTM and CDR2 ANQGSEA. The CDR3 covers 12 residues. With 3 bases removed from V and 6 bases from J, the gap between germline ends came to 12 bases. This chain's CDR3 is CSVDLGVSEQYF. The CDR3, as DNA: TGCAGCGTTGATCTAGGGGTCAGCGAGCAGTACTTC.

This rearrangement joins TRBV7-2 to TRBJ1-2; 7 bases fit TRBD1. Unmatched junction bases numbered 6, after V lost 4 bases and J lost 7 bases. Germline lookup yields CDR1 SGHTA and CDR2 FQGNSA. The CDR3 contains 13 residues. The CDR3 region has the DNA TGTGCCAGCAGCTCACGAGGGGGCTTTGGCTACACCTTC. Amino acids: CASSSRGGFGYTF.